Below are 21 T cell receptor beta chains sequenced from a single sample in a study of vaccination effects on CD4 cells after COVID-19. Pools of viral peptides were used by the ViraFEST assay to expand antigen-specific CD4+ T cells ahead of sequencing. Cells that had been cultured for 9 to 10 days were the source of isolated CD4+ T cells. The healthy vaccine recipients, who had no prior SARS-CoV-2 infection, showed negative nucleocapsid antibodies. Data came from immunoSEQ multiplex PCR; TCRdb stores just in-frame clones and leaves some out. The sample includes tens of thousands of clones, around 76% of them seen just once. Their antigens are not known. The sequencing used CD4+ T cells from PBMCs cultured with SARS-CoV-2 spike peptides, collected before COVID-19 vaccination. The receptors were gathered from a human donor who received a COVID-19 vaccine.

The V call is TRBV30, the J call TRBJ1-1, with D uncertain. Germline lookup yields CDR1 GTSNPN and CDR2 SVGIG (reference sequence). Trimming removed 3 bases at V and 0 bases at J, with 11 bases between. The CDR3 covers 14 residues. The CDR3 region has the DNA TGTGCCTGGAGCTCAGGCAGGATGAACACTGAAGCTTTCTTT. Residues: CAWSSGRMNTEAFF. Using reference TRBV30 and TRBJ1-1 for the parts outside the CDR3, the full variable domain is SQTIHQWPATLVQPVGSPLSLECTVEGTSNPNLYWYRQAAGRGLQLLFYSVGIGQISSEVPQNLSASRPQDRQFILSSKKLLLSDSGFYLCAWSSGRMNTEAFFGQGTRLTVV.

The chain has TRBV6-6 and TRBJ2-7, with a possible D match to TRBD1 (5 bases). The ends were cut back, 4 bases at V and 4 bases at J, with 11 bases in the middle. The V gene's germline CDR1 is MNHNY and CDR2 SVGAGI (reference sequence). This CDR3 comprises 13 residues. For the CDR3, the DNA is TGTGCCAGCAGTTCTGTGGGGCGGTACGAGCAGTACGTC. Residues: CASSSVGRYEQYV.

This rearrangement joins TRBV29-1 to TRBJ1-3, with 9 positions matching TRBD1. Trimming removed 2 bases from V and 4 bases from J; junction bases left unmatched: 6. The CDR3 sequence is 15 residues long. CDR1 is SQVTM, CDR2 ANQGSEA, per germline. Written as DNA, the CDR3 is TGCAGCGTTGAAACCGGGACAGGGCTGGGAAACACCATATATTTT. This translates into CSVETGTGLGNTIYF.

The chain is built from TRBV24-1 and TRBJ2-4; a weak D match, TRBD1 (7 bases). Germline lookup yields CDR1 KGHDR and CDR2 SFDVKD. V was shortened by 4 bases and J by 8 bases, with 17 bases between the two germline ends. This CDR3 comprises 15 residues. This chain's CDR3 is CATSDPGTRGDIQYF. CDR3 coding DNA: TGTGCCACCAGTGACCCCGGGACCAGGGGGGACATTCAGTACTTC.

The chain combines TRBV5-5 with TRBJ2-4; D uncertain. The CDR3 extends over 16 amino acids. The V and J ends lost 4 bases and 1 base respectively, with 15 bases between them. The germline gives CDR1 SGHKS, CDR2 YYEKEE (reference sequence). This CDR3 is CASSTGLMGAKNIQYF. CDR3 in DNA: TGTGCCAGCAGCACCGGGCTTATGGGGGCCAAAAACATTCAGTACTTC.

This chain links TRBV25-1 with TRBJ1-5; no clear D. Trimming took off 3 bases at V and 4 bases at J, with 10 bases between the two ends. From germline, CDR1 is MGHDK and CDR2 SYGVNS. The CDR3 is 14 residues long. CDR3 amino acids: CASSDGRTNQPQHF. CDR3 nucleotide sequence: TGTGCCAGCAGTGACGGACGGACGAATCAGCCCCAGCATTTT.

The chain combines TRBV19 with TRBJ2-4; D is uncertain. Between the trimmed V and J ends, which lost 3 bases and 0 bases, there was a span of 12 bases. Germline V gene sequence: CDR1 LNHDA, CDR2 SQIVND (reference sequence). This CDR3 comprises 16 residues. CDR3: CASSMERLQAKNIQYF. The CDR3 region has the DNA TGTGCCAGTAGTATGGAGAGATTACAAGCCAAAAACATTCAGTACTTC.

The rearrangement joins TRBV18 to TRBJ2-7; D perhaps matches TRBD1 (6 bases). CDR3 length: 13 amino acids. Trimming took 6 bases from V and 2 from J, leaving 11 bases between them. Germline V gene lookup returns CDR1 KGHSH and CDR2 LQKENI. The CDR3 spells CASSQGHTYEQYV. In nucleotides, the CDR3 is TGTGCCAGCTCGCAGGGACACACCTACGAGCAGTACGTC.

This clone was counted a single time. The V and J genes are TRBV5-1 and TRBJ2-3, with 14 nucleotides matching TRBD2. CDR1 SGHRS and CDR2 YFSETQ come from the germline V gene. Trimming took 1 base from V and 9 from J; bases not matched to a gene: 7. The CDR3 runs 16 residues. The CDR3, as DNA: TGCGCCAGCAGCTTGAGGACTAGCGGGGGGAGAGGGACGCAGTATTTT. Translating it yields CASSLRTSGGRGTQYF.

A single count supports this clone. CDR3 coding DNA: TGTGCCAGCACCAAGACGAGAGAAGTAGCCAAAAACATTCAGTACTTC. Protein product: CASTKTREVAKNIQYF. V usage is TRBV28 and J usage is TRBJ2-4; the D is unclear. Germline V gene sequence: CDR1 MDHEN, CDR2 SYDVKM. CDR3 length: 16 residues. V was shortened by 7 bases and J by 0 bases, with 16 bases between the two germline ends. The full variable domain, rest sourced from reference TRBV28 and TRBJ2-4, is DVKVTQSSRYLVKRTGEKVFLECVQDMDHENMFWYRQDPGLGLRLIYFSYDVKMKEKGDIPEGYSVSREKKERFSLILESASTNQTSMYLCASTKTREVAKNIQYFGAGTRLSVL.

The V gene is TRBV7-9, the J gene TRBJ2-5, with 8 bases matching TRBD2. Losses at the gene ends were 5 bases for V and 4 bases for J; bases not matched to a gene: 6. The germline gives CDR1 SEHNR, CDR2 FQNEAQ (reference sequence). This CDR3 has 14 amino acids. This chain's CDR3 is CASSPAGAGETQYF. As DNA, the CDR3 is TGTGCCAGCAGCCCAGCGGGGGCTGGAGAGACCCAGTACTTC.

The V gene is TRBV12-3 or TRBV12-4, the J gene TRBJ2-5; perhaps TRBD1 as D (6 bases). The CDR3 spans 13 residues. V lost 7 bases to trimming and J lost 4 bases, with 13 bases between them. The DNA of the CDR3 is TGTGCCAGCACCCCTAGGGGGAGAGAGACCCAGTACTTC. The encoded protein is CASTPRGRETQYF.

The V gene is TRBV5-4, the J gene TRBJ1-2, with 7 bases that match TRBD1. The V gene's germline CDR1 is SGHNT and CDR2 YYREEE (reference sequence). CDR3 length: 14 amino acids. V dropped 4 bases and J dropped 4; count of bases not matched to a gene: 7. The CDR3 coding sequence is TGTGCCAGCAGCCCACGACAGGGAGGCTATGGCTACACCTTC. It yields the protein CASSPRQGGYGYTF.

The V gene is TRBV7-2, the J gene TRBJ2-7; D perhaps matches TRBD2 (5 bases). The CDR3 is made up of 13 amino acids. The V end was cut by 1 base, the J end by 6 bases, with 10 bases between. The V gene's germline CDR1 is SGHTA and CDR2 FQGNSA. CDR3 sequence (DNA): TGTGCCAGCAGCTTAGTTGCGGGTCCCGAGCAGTACGTC. It yields the protein CASSLVAGPEQYV.

This clone was seen a few times. This CDR3 is CASRTDTGTSKAFF. DNA for the CDR3: TGCGCCAGCAGGACGGACACCGGGACTTCAAAAGCTTTCTTT. This sequence joins TRBV5-1 and TRBJ1-1; D is possibly TRBD1 (5 bases). The CDR3 consists of 14 residues. The germline V and J ends were trimmed by 5 bases and 9 bases, with 20 bases remaining between them. The V gene's germline CDR1 is SGHRS and CDR2 YFSETQ. Complete variable domain (other parts from reference TRBV5-1 and TRBJ1-1): KAGVTQTPRYLIKTRGQQVTLSCSPISGHRSVSWYQQTPGQGLQFLFEYFSETQRNKGNFPGRFSGRQFSNSRSEMNVSTLELGDSALYLCASRTDTGTSKAFFGQGTRLTVV.

This rearrangement joins TRBV7-3 to TRBJ2-1; TRBD2 matches 15 bases. Trimming took 5 bases from V and 9 from J; bases not matched to a gene: 5. The germline CDR1 and CDR2 sequences are SGHTA and FQGTGA. This CDR3 spans 15 amino acids. The CDR3 sequence: CASSRTSGGAGEQFF. Written as DNA, the CDR3 is TGTGCCAGCAGCCGGACTAGCGGGGGGGCGGGTGAGCAGTTCTTC.

V and J are TRBV28 and TRBJ2-7; no firm D call. With 5 bases removed from V and 1 base from J, the gap between germline ends came to 12 bases. The CDR3 totals 14 residues. CDR1 and CDR2 from the germline V gene are MDHEN and SYDVKM. CDR3 in DNA: TGTGCCAGCAGTACACCCTTGGGGTCCTACGAGCAGTACGTC. Translation: CASSTPLGSYEQYV.

The chain couples TRBV5-1 to TRBJ2-2; D possibly corresponds to TRBD1 (5 bases). Between the trimmed V and J ends, which lost 4 bases and 1 base, there was a span of 8 bases. The CDR3 sequence is 14 residues long. Per the germline V gene, CDR1 is SGHRS and CDR2 is YFSETQ. CDR3 nucleotide sequence: TGCGCCAGCAGCCGCAGGGAGAACACCGGGGAGCTGTTTTTT. As protein: CASSRRENTGELFF. Complete variable domain (other parts from reference TRBV5-1 and TRBJ2-2): KAGVTQTPRYLIKTRGQQVTLSCSPISGHRSVSWYQQTPGQGLQFLFEYFSETQRNKGNFPGRFSGRQFSNSRSEMNVSTLELGDSALYLCASSRRENTGELFFGEGSRLTVL.

The chain combines TRBV6-5 with TRBJ1-3; D possibly corresponds to TRBD1 (5 bases). This CDR3 spans 14 amino acids. V was trimmed by 4 bases and J by 4 bases, leaving 11 bases between them. Per germline, CDR1 MNHEY and CDR2 SVGAGI. CDR3 sequence reads: CASSSSGSGNTIYF. In DNA, the CDR3 is TGTGCCAGCAGTTCCTCAGGGAGCGGAAACACCATATATTTT.

The chain uses TRBV18 and TRBJ1-1; TRBD1 might be the D (5 bases). CDR1 KGHSH and CDR2 LQKENI come from the germline V gene. Trimming pared 0 bases from V and 3 bases from J, leaving 8 bases between. This CDR3 contains 14 residues. Written as DNA, the CDR3 is TGTGCCAGCTCACCACCACCGGGGGACACTGAAGCTTTCTTT. Protein sequence: CASSPPPGDTEAFF. Based on the CDR3 plus reference TRBV18 and TRBJ1-1, the full variable domain is NAGVMQNPRHLVRRRGQEARLRCSPMKGHSHVYWYRQLPEEGLKFMVYLQKENIIDESGMPKERFSAEFPKEGPSILRIQQVVRGDSAAYFCASSPPPGDTEAFFGQGTRLTVV.

The rearrangement uses TRBV29-1 and TRBJ2-1, with a tentative D call TRBD2 (6 bases). This CDR3 spans 13 amino acids. CDR1 is SQVTM and CDR2 is ANQGSEA in the germline V gene. The ends were cut back, 8 bases at V and 7 bases at J, with 18 bases in the middle. CDR3 sequence (DNA): TGCAGCCTCGAGAGGGGCCGGGGGAATGAGCAGTTCTTC. This translates into CSLERGRGNEQFF.